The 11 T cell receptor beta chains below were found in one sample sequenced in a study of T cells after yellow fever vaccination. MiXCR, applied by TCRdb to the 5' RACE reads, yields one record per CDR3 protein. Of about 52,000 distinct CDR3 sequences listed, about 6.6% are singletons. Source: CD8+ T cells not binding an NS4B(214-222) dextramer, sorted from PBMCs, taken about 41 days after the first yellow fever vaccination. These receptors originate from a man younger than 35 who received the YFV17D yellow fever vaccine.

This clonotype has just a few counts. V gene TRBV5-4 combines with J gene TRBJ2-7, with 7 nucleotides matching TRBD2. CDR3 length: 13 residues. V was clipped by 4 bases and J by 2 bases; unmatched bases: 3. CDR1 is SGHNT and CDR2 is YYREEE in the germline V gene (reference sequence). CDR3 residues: CASSSGETYEQYV. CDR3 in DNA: TGTGCCAGCAGCAGCGGGGAGACCTACGAGCAGTACGTC.

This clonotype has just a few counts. The CDR3 loop is CASSSLAGRYNEQFF. Written as DNA, the CDR3 is TGCGCCAGCAGCTCCCTAGCGGGGAGGTACAATGAGCAGTTCTTC. The chain employs TRBV4-1 and TRBJ2-1; TRBD2 matches at 9 bases. The CDR3 has 15 residues. Germline V lookup: CDR1 MGHRA, CDR2 YSYEKL. After removal of 5 bases from V and 4 bases from J, the junction contained 6 bases not matched to a gene.

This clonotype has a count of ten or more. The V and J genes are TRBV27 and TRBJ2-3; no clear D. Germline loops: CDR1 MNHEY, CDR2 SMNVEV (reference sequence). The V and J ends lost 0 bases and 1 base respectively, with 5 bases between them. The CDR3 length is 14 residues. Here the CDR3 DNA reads TGTGCCAGCAGTTTATCGGCAGGCACAGATACGCAGTATTTT. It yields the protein CASSLSAGTDTQYF.

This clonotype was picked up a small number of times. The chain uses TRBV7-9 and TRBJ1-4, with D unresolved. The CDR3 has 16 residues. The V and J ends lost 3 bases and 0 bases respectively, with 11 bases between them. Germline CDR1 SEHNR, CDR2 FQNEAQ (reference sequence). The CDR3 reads CASSFGGYATNEKLFF. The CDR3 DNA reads TGTGCCAGCAGCTTCGGCGGGTACGCAACTAATGAAAAACTGTTTTTT. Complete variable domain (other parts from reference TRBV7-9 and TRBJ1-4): DTGVSQNPRHKITKRGQNVTFRCDPISEHNRLYWYRQTLGQGPEFLTYFQNEAQLEKSRLLSDRFSAERPKGSFSTLEIQRTEQGDSAMYLCASSFGGYATNEKLFFGSGTQLSVL.

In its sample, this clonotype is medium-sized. This CDR3 reads CASGPDSSSYNEQFF. The CDR3 region has the DNA TGTGCCAGCGGGCCGGACAGCAGCTCCTACAATGAGCAGTTCTTC. The J gene is TRBJ2-1, the V gene TRBV7-6, with D perhaps matching TRBD1 (6 bases). Trimming took 8 bases from V and 0 from J, leaving 14 bases between them. The CDR3 has 15 amino acids. Looked up from germline, CDR1 is SGHVS and CDR2 is FNYEAQ.

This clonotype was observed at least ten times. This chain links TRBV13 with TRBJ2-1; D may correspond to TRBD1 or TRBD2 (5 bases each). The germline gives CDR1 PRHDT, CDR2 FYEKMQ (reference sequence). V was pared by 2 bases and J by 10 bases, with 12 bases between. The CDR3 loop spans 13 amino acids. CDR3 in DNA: TGTGCCAGCAGCTTATCGAACCGGGACGAGCAGTTCTTC. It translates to CASSLSNRDEQFF.

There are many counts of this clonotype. CDR3 bases: TGTGCCAGCAGCGTGCAGGGTACGAACACTGAAGCTTTCTTT. It yields the protein CASSVQGTNTEAFF. The chain has TRBV9 and TRBJ1-1; TRBD1 is a possible D gene (5 bases). Trimming took off 2 bases at V and 1 base at J, with 9 bases between the two ends. The CDR3 has 14 amino acids. Germline CDR1 reads SGDLS; CDR2 reads YYNGEE.

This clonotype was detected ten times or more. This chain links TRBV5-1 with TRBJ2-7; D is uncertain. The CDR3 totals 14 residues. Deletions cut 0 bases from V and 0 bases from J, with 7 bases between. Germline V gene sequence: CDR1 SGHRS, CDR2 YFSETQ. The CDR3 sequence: CASSLGTSSYEQYF. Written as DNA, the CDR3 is TGCGCCAGCAGCTTGGGGACGTCCTCCTACGAGCAGTACTTC.

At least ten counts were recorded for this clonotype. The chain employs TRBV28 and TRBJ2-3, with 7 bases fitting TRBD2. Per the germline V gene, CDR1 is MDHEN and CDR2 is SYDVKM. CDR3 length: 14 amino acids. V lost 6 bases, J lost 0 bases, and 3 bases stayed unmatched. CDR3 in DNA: TGTGCCAGCAGCCTAGCGGAGAGCACAGATACGCAGTATTTT. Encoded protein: CASSLAESTDTQYF.

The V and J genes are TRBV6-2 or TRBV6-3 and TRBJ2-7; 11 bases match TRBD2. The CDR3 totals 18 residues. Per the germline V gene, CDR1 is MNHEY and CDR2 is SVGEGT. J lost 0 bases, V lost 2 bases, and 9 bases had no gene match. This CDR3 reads CASSYGTSGGKPSYEQYV. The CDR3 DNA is TGTGCCAGCAGTTACGGTACTAGCGGGGGCAAACCCTCCTACGAGCAGTACGTC.

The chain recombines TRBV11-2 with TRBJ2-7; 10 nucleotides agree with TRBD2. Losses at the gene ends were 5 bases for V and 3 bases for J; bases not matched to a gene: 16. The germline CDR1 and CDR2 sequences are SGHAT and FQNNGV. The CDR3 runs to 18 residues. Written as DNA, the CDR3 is TGTGCCAGCAGCCCAACCGGGACAAGGACTAGCGGCTACTACGAGCAGTACGTC. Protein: CASSPTGTRTSGYYEQYV.